This T cell receptor beta chain appears in the sequencing data of a study of blood T cell repertoires in COVID-19. Turning to the study itself: Sample material is recorded as cDNA or gDNA derived from T cells, B-cell-depleted T cells, or PBMCs.

Per the study methods: Reference gene primer amplification gave estimated nucleated cell counts. The method was immunoSEQ multiplex PCR; TCRdb's version includes in-frame clones alone and lacks a portion of them. V and J calls and clone size follow that table, whereas D and trimming were derived from the DNA. The repertoire has under 30,000 clones, approximately 87% of them found once; the top ten carry about 24%. Trimming took off 4 bases at V and 3 bases at J, with 10 bases between the two ends. The CDR3 runs 12 residues. Germline CDR1 SQVTM, CDR2 ANQGSEA. The specimen sequenced was peripheral blood. This chain uses TRBV29-1 with TRBJ2-7, with D maybe TRBD1 (6 bases). This receptor was taken from a human donor with active COVID-19. The donor label of this sample is uncertain. CDR3 DNA sequence: TGCAGCGTTGTAACAGGGTACTACGAGCAGTACTTC. The encoded protein is CSVVTGYYEQYF.